This T cell receptor (beta chain) appears in the sequencing data of a study of OX40 agonist ivuxolimab in advanced cancers. Study-level points and caveats: At 0.1 to 3.0 mg/kg and by week 6, CD4+ and CD8+ T cells in the blood had expanded clonally. Near-lowest levels of clonal expansion characterized partial responders at 0.1-3.0 mg/kg.

As to this clone: Its target is unknown.

The CDR3 loop spans 14 amino acids. V gave up 2 bases and J gave up 8 bases, with 15 bases separating them. Germline V gene lookup returns CDR1 MNHEY and CDR2 SMNVEV (reference sequence). Only in-frame clones appear in the TCRdb table, and some are missing; sequencing was by immunoSEQ multiplex PCR. The table records over 65,000 clones, over 80% of them present only once. The rearrangement uses TRBV27 and TRBJ1-2; the D is unclear. The sequences come from CD4+ or CD8+ T cells sorted from blood, collected in a trial of the OX40 agonist ivuxolimab. This TCR derives from an adult with an advanced solid tumor such as melanoma, head and neck, liver or kidney cancer. CDR3 nucleotide sequence: TGTGCCAGCAGTTTAGACTGGCAGGCCGGGGGCTACACCTTC. Amino acids: CASSLDWQAGGYTF.